Listed below are T cell receptor beta chains from one sample, sequenced in a study of cytomegalovirus exposure and HLA in healthy donors. Profiling relied on immunoSEQ multiplex PCR, and the TCRdb table lists in-frame clones only, not all of them. The sample gives roughly 130,000 clones, about 80% of which show up once; 2.5% to 3% is in the top ten. The specimen was PBMCs. The receptors derive from a man aged 30 to 45 in good health and CMV-seronegative. The CDR3 runs from the conserved cysteine through the conserved F or W. The D gene is left open where the match is weak. The size field is filled for only some rows; it gives once, few, many or a size class.

CDR3 length: 12
J gene: TRBJ1-2
V gene: TRBV2
D gene: NA
clone size: NA
CDR3 protein: CASTVPNYGYTF
CDR3 DNA: TGTGCCAGCACCGTCCCTAACTATGGCTACACCTTC

CDR3 length: 14
J gene: TRBJ2-5
V gene: TRBV27
D gene: TRBD2
clone size: NA
CDR3 protein: CASSSGLAGGTQYF
CDR3 DNA: TGTGCCAGCAGTTCGGGACTAGCGGGGGGGACCCAGTACTTC

CDR3 length: 16
J gene: TRBJ2-6
V gene: TRBV5-6
D gene: TRBD1
clone size: NA
CDR3 protein: CASSGDRSTGANVLTF
CDR3 DNA: TGTGCCAGCAGCGGGGACAGGTCTACTGGGGCCAACGTCCTGACTTTC

CDR3 length: 13
J gene: TRBJ2-7
V gene: TRBV7-9
D gene: TRBD2
clone size: NA
CDR3 protein: CASSSGGRNEQYF
CDR3 DNA: TGTGCCAGCAGCTCTGGCGGGAGGAACGAGCAGTACTTC

CDR3 length: 13
J gene: TRBJ1-1
V gene: TRBV5-4
D gene: NA
clone size: NA
CDR3 protein: CASSLTTNTEAFF
CDR3 DNA: TGTGCCAGCAGCTTAACTACGAACACTGAAGCTTTCTTT

CDR3 length: 15
J gene: TRBJ2-2
V gene: TRBV15
D gene: TRBD1
clone size: NA
CDR3 protein: CATSRGQGDTGELFF
CDR3 DNA: TGTGCCACCAGCAGAGGACAGGGAGACACCGGGGAGCTGTTTTTT

CDR3 length: 14
J gene: TRBJ2-7
V gene: TRBV6-1
D gene: NA
clone size: few
CDR3 protein: CASSYRLLSYEQYF
CDR3 DNA: TGTGCCAGCAGCTACAGGCTACTCTCCTACGAGCAGTACTTC

CDR3 length: 12
J gene: TRBJ2-7
V gene: TRBV23-1
D gene: NA
clone size: NA
CDR3 protein: CASSHVAYEQYF
CDR3 DNA: TGCGCCAGCAGTCACGTAGCGTACGAGCAGTACTTC

CDR3 length: 16
J gene: TRBJ2-1
V gene: TRBV27
D gene: TRBD2
clone size: NA
CDR3 protein: CASSLEISGGYNEQFF
CDR3 DNA: TGTGCCAGCAGTTTAGAGATTAGCGGGGGCTACAATGAGCAGTTCTTC

CDR3 length: 17
J gene: TRBJ1-5
V gene: TRBV28
D gene: NA
clone size: few
CDR3 protein: CASSPIRGVQDNQPQHF
CDR3 DNA: TGTGCCAGCAGCCCCATACGCGGGGTCCAGGACAATCAGCCCCAGCATTTT

CDR3 length: 15
J gene: TRBJ2-6
V gene: TRBV6-5
D gene: NA
clone size: NA
CDR3 protein: CASRDSLSGANVLTF
CDR3 DNA: TGTGCCAGCAGGGACAGTTTATCTGGGGCCAACGTCCTGACTTTC

CDR3 length: 14
J gene: TRBJ2-7
V gene: TRBV7-2
D gene: TRBD2
clone size: NA
CDR3 protein: CASSFGGSSCEQYF
CDR3 DNA: TGTGCCAGCAGCTTCGGCGGGAGCTCGTGCGAGCAGTACTTC

CDR3 length: 17
J gene: TRBJ2-3
V gene: TRBV28
D gene: NA
clone size: NA
CDR3 protein: CASSLWGQAPNTDTQYF
CDR3 DNA: TGTGCCAGCAGTTTATGGGGGCAGGCTCCTAACACAGATACGCAGTATTTT

CDR3 length: 14
J gene: TRBJ2-7
V gene: TRBV6-5
D gene: TRBD2
clone size: NA
CDR3 protein: CASNRAGVSSEQYF
CDR3 DNA: TGTGCCAGCAATCGAGCGGGAGTGTCCTCCGAGCAGTACTTC

CDR3 length: 14
J gene: TRBJ1-2
V gene: TRBV6-5
D gene: TRBD1
clone size: NA
CDR3 protein: CASSYTQGVDGYTF
CDR3 DNA: TGTGCCAGCAGTTACACACAGGGGGTGGATGGCTACACCTTC

CDR3 length: 14
J gene: TRBJ2-1
V gene: TRBV5-6
D gene: TRBD2
clone size: NA
CDR3 protein: CASSPGTSASEQFF
CDR3 DNA: TGTGCCAGCAGCCCGGGGACTAGCGCGAGTGAGCAGTTCTTC

CDR3 length: 12
J gene: TRBJ1-5
V gene: TRBV27
D gene: NA
clone size: NA
CDR3 protein: CASSPGGWPQHF
CDR3 DNA: TGTGCCAGCAGCCCCGGCGGTTGGCCCCAGCATTTT

CDR3 length: 14
J gene: TRBJ2-7
V gene: TRBV5-1
D gene: NA
clone size: few
CDR3 protein: CASSWRTPSYEQYF
CDR3 DNA: TGCGCCAGCAGCTGGCGGACTCCCTCCTACGAGCAGTACTTC

CDR3 length: 13
J gene: TRBJ2-5
V gene: TRBV7-9
D gene: NA
clone size: NA
CDR3 protein: CASSFGGQETQYF
CDR3 DNA: TGTGCCAGCAGCTTCGGGGGCCAAGAGACCCAGTACTTC

CDR3 length: 14
J gene: TRBJ1-1
V gene: TRBV28
D gene: NA
clone size: NA
CDR3 protein: CASSLPGRGTEAFF
CDR3 DNA: TGTGCCAGCAGTTTACCGGGGAGGGGGACTGAAGCTTTCTTT

CDR3 length: 15
J gene: TRBJ1-2
V gene: TRBV18
D gene: NA
clone size: NA
CDR3 protein: CASSPEGGGQDGYTF
CDR3 DNA: TGTGCCAGCTCACCAGAGGGCGGGGGGCAAGATGGCTACACCTTC

CDR3 length: 17
J gene: TRBJ2-7
V gene: TRBV28
D gene: TRBD1
clone size: NA
CDR3 protein: CASSFDPLWTGVAEQYF
CDR3 DNA: TGTGCCAGCAGTTTTGATCCCTTGTGGACAGGGGTGGCCGAGCAGTACTTC

CDR3 length: 15
J gene: TRBJ1-1
V gene: TRBV7-9
D gene: NA
clone size: NA
CDR3 protein: CASSQTTGLNTEAFF
CDR3 DNA: TGTGCCAGCAGTCAAACGACAGGACTGAACACTGAAGCTTTCTTT

CDR3 length: 19
J gene: TRBJ2-1
V gene: TRBV27
D gene: TRBD1
clone size: NA
CDR3 protein: CASSVSGQGSPYSYNEQFF
CDR3 DNA: TGTGCCAGCAGTGTTAGCGGACAGGGGTCCCCCTACTCCTACAATGAGCAGTTCTTC

CDR3 length: 15
J gene: TRBJ2-7
V gene: TRBV5-1
D gene: TRBD2
clone size: NA
CDR3 protein: CASSLGTLAGDEQYF
CDR3 DNA: TGCGCCAGCAGCCTCGGCACACTAGCGGGAGACGAGCAGTACTTC

CDR3 length: 15
J gene: TRBJ1-5
V gene: TRBV9
D gene: NA
clone size: few
CDR3 protein: CASSVVSKENQPQHF
CDR3 DNA: TGTGCCAGCAGCGTAGTTTCTAAGGAGAATCAGCCCCAGCATTTT

CDR3 length: 15
J gene: TRBJ1-4
V gene: TRBV25-1
D gene: TRBD1
clone size: few
CDR3 protein: CASTPGGGINEKLFF
CDR3 DNA: TGTGCCAGCACCCCGGGAGGGGGCATTAATGAAAAACTGTTTTTT

CDR3 length: 14
J gene: TRBJ1-2
V gene: TRBV28
D gene: NA
clone size: NA
CDR3 protein: CASSPREETYGYTF
CDR3 DNA: TGTGCCAGCAGTCCCCGGGAGGAGACCTATGGCTACACCTTC

CDR3 length: 12
J gene: TRBJ2-1
V gene: TRBV7-9
D gene: NA
clone size: NA
CDR3 protein: CASSLVAGEQFF
CDR3 DNA: TGTGCCAGCAGCTTAGTTGCGGGGGAGCAGTTCTTC

CDR3 length: 13
J gene: TRBJ2-7
V gene: TRBV27
D gene: NA
clone size: NA
CDR3 protein: CASSLPKTYEQYF
CDR3 DNA: TGTGCCAGCAGTTTACCCAAAACCTACGAGCAGTACTTC

CDR3 length: 14
J gene: TRBJ2-1
V gene: TRBV4-2
D gene: NA
clone size: NA
CDR3 protein: CASSPLAGSDEQFF
CDR3 DNA: TGTGCCAGCAGCCCCCTGGCGGGTAGCGATGAGCAGTTCTTC

CDR3 length: 14
J gene: TRBJ1-5
V gene: TRBV28
D gene: TRBD1
clone size: NA
CDR3 protein: CASSFRTGEQPQHF
CDR3 DNA: TGTGCCAGCAGTTTTCGGACAGGGGAACAGCCCCAGCATTTT

CDR3 length: 14
J gene: TRBJ1-1
V gene: TRBV28
D gene: NA
clone size: NA
CDR3 protein: CASRPYGGWTEAFF
CDR3 DNA: TGTGCCAGCAGACCCTATGGGGGCTGGACTGAGGCTTTCTTT

CDR3 length: 15
J gene: TRBJ2-7
V gene: TRBV4-1
D gene: TRBD1
clone size: few
CDR3 protein: CASSQAGTASYEQYF
CDR3 DNA: TGCGCCAGCAGCCAAGCCGGGACAGCAAGCTACGAGCAGTACTTC

CDR3 length: 15
J gene: TRBJ2-7
V gene: TRBV7-9
D gene: TRBD2
clone size: NA
CDR3 protein: CASSYITSGSNEQYF
CDR3 DNA: TGTGCCAGCAGCTACATTACTAGCGGGAGTAACGAGCAGTACTTC

CDR3 length: 13
J gene: TRBJ2-1
V gene: TRBV27
D gene: NA
clone size: few
CDR3 protein: CASSFSSRGEQFF
CDR3 DNA: TGTGCCAGCAGTTTTTCTAGCCGGGGTGAGCAGTTCTTC

CDR3 length: 15
J gene: TRBJ2-1
V gene: TRBV7-9
D gene: TRBD2
clone size: once
CDR3 protein: CASSLGAGGYDEQFF
CDR3 DNA: TGTGCCAGCAGCTTGGGAGCGGGAGGCTACGATGAGCAGTTCTTC

CDR3 length: 17
J gene: TRBJ2-7
V gene: TRBV10-3
D gene: TRBD2
clone size: few
CDR3 protein: CAISPDPGLASSYEQYF
CDR3 DNA: TGTGCCATCAGTCCTGACCCGGGACTAGCGAGTTCCTACGAGCAGTACTTC

CDR3 length: 11
J gene: TRBJ2-7
V gene: TRBV28
D gene: TRBD1
clone size: NA
CDR3 protein: CASRTGSEQYF
CDR3 DNA: TGTGCCAGCAGGACAGGGAGCGAGCAGTACTTC

CDR3 length: 16
J gene: TRBJ2-1
V gene: TRBV4-3
D gene: NA
clone size: NA
CDR3 protein: CASSLGGGSSYNEQFF
CDR3 DNA: TGCGCCAGCAGCTTAGGGGGGGGTAGCTCCTACAATGAGCAGTTCTTC

CDR3 length: 11
J gene: TRBJ2-3
V gene: TRBV27
D gene: NA
clone size: NA
CDR3 protein: CASTFLDTQYF
CDR3 DNA: TGTGCCAGCACTTTTCTAGATACGCAGTATTTT

CDR3 length: 15
J gene: TRBJ2-2
V gene: TRBV7-2
D gene: NA
clone size: NA
CDR3 protein: CASSPDSLNTGELFF
CDR3 DNA: TGTGCCAGCAGCCCCGACAGCCTGAACACCGGGGAGCTGTTTTTT

CDR3 length: 18
J gene: TRBJ1-2
V gene: TRBV5-6
D gene: TRBD1
clone size: NA
CDR3 protein: CASRPGQVLPYSNYGYTF
CDR3 DNA: TGTGCCAGCAGGCCGGGACAGGTTCTCCCTTATTCTAACTATGGCTACACCTTC

CDR3 length: 13
J gene: TRBJ2-5
V gene: TRBV5-6
D gene: NA
clone size: NA
CDR3 protein: CASSPGRGETQYF
CDR3 DNA: TGTGCCAGCAGCCCCGGACGGGGAGAGACCCAGTACTTC

CDR3 length: 14
J gene: TRBJ2-7
V gene: TRBV6-1
D gene: NA
clone size: few
CDR3 protein: CASSEGGLTYEQYF
CDR3 DNA: TGTGCCAGCAGTGAAGGAGGACTAACCTACGAGCAGTACTTC